This passage covers 25 T cell receptor beta chains from one sample sequenced in a study of T cell responses to AZD1222 COVID-19 vaccine. Repertoires were generated with immunoSEQ multiplex PCR, while TCRdb's copy carries only in-frame clones and drops some. The sample records 100,000 to 130,000 clones, roughly 90% being singletons. The specimen comprised peripheral blood, sampled on day 0 of AZD1222 vaccination. Source of these receptors: an adult in good health.

The chain recombines TRBV24-1 with TRBJ1-5; D is unclear. The CDR3 totals 13 residues. CDR1 KGHDR and CDR2 SFDVKD come from the germline V gene. Trimming took off 10 bases at V and 5 bases at J, with 14 bases between the two ends. Written as DNA, the CDR3 is TGTGCCACGCGGGCAGAAGGTGATCAGCCCCAGCATTTT. Translation gives CATRAEGDQPQHF.

The chain combines TRBV7-2 with TRBJ1-3; D unclear. The CDR3 covers 18 residues. V was trimmed by 6 bases and J by 1 base, leaving 22 bases between them. Germline-derived CDR1 and CDR2 are SGHTA and FQGNSA. For the CDR3, the DNA is TGTGCCAGCAGTGCCCTCCTAGGGTACAGCCGATCTGGAAACACCATATATTTT. Residues: CASSALLGYSRSGNTIYF. Variable domain in full (rest from reference TRBV7-2 and TRBJ1-3): GAGVSQSPSNKVTEKGKDVELRCDPISGHTALYWYRQSLGQGLEFLIYFQGNSAPDKSGLPSDRFSAERTGGSVSTLTIQRTQQEDSAVYLCASSALLGYSRSGNTIYFGEGSWLTVV.

The chain joins TRBV5-1 to TRBJ2-7; TRBD2 agrees at 8 bases. CDR3 length equals 15 residues. The germline V gene encodes CDR1 SGHRS and CDR2 YFSETQ. Losses at the gene ends were 0 bases for V and 2 bases for J; bases not matched to a gene: 4. The CDR3, as DNA: TGCGCCAGCAGCTTGGGACTAGCGAACACCTACGAGCAGTACTTC. Translated: CASSLGLANTYEQYF. Using reference TRBV5-1 and TRBJ2-7 for the parts outside the CDR3, the full variable domain is KAGVTQTPRYLIKTRGQQVTLSCSPISGHRSVSWYQQTPGQGLQFLFEYFSETQRNKGNFPGRFSGRQFSNSRSEMNVSTLELGDSALYLCASSLGLANTYEQYFGPGTRLTVT.

V usage is TRBV6-2 or TRBV6-3 and J usage is TRBJ1-1; D uncertain. The CDR3 runs to 13 residues. With 2 bases removed from V and 0 bases from J, the gap between germline ends came to 4 bases. The germline gives CDR1 MNHEY, CDR2 SVGEGT. In DNA form, the CDR3 reads TGTGCCAGCAGTTACATTTTGAACACTGAAGCTTTCTTT. Its protein product is CASSYILNTEAFF.

The chain combines TRBV14 with TRBJ2-7; D remains ambiguous. The CDR3 totals 14 residues. V dropped 3 bases and J dropped 1 base, with 10 bases sitting between them. Germline values: CDR1 SGHDN, CDR2 FVKESK. CDR3 nucleotide sequence: TGTGCCAGCAGCCAGAGGCTACAATCCTACGAGCAGTACTTC. It specifies CASSQRLQSYEQYF. The variable domain in full, completed from reference TRBV14 and TRBJ2-7, reads EAGVTQFPSHSVIEKGQTVTLRCDPISGHDNLYWYRRVMGKEIKFLLHFVKESKQDESGMPNNRFLAERTGGTYSTLKVQPAELEDSGVYFCASSQRLQSYEQYFGPGTRLTVT.

The chain carries TRBV18 and TRBJ1-1, with D possibly matching TRBD1 (5 bases). Germline V gives CDR1 KGHSH, CDR2 LQKENI. V dropped 6 bases and J dropped 3 bases, with 14 bases sitting between them. The CDR3 is 14 residues long. The CDR3 bases are TGTGCCAGCTCCTGGGGGTTAATGGACACTGAAGCTTTCTTT. It specifies CASSWGLMDTEAFF.

This chain joins TRBV30 and TRBJ1-5; D is undetermined. Germline CDR1 is GTSNPN and CDR2 is SVGIG (reference sequence). This CDR3 region has 13 residues. The germline V and J ends were trimmed by 4 bases and 6 bases, with 13 bases remaining between them. The CDR3 loop is CAWTGGLGQPQHF. The CDR3 nucleotides read TGTGCCTGGACAGGAGGATTAGGTCAGCCCCAGCATTTT.

This chain connects TRBV19 to TRBJ2-7; D is unresolved. The V end lost 3 bases, the J end lost 1 base, and 7 bases lay between the germline ends. Germline V gene sequence: CDR1 LNHDA, CDR2 SQIVND (reference sequence). The CDR3 consists of 13 residues. Here the CDR3 DNA reads TGTGCCAGTAGTATGAGAGGTTCCTACGAGCAGTACTTC. It yields the protein CASSMRGSYEQYF.

This chain uses TRBV5-1 with TRBJ1-3; 7 positions agree with TRBD1. This CDR3 has 19 amino acids. Germline V lookup: CDR1 SGHRS, CDR2 YFSETQ. V was clipped by 4 bases and J by 8 bases; unmatched bases: 24. CDR3 sequence reads: CASSPNRGMIGPASYTIYF. CDR3 nucleotides: TGCGCCAGCAGCCCTAACAGGGGTATGATCGGGCCAGCCTCTTACACCATATATTTT.

The chain links TRBV19 to TRBJ2-7, with 9 bases lining up with TRBD1. Per germline, CDR1 LNHDA and CDR2 SQIVND (reference sequence). V was clipped by 11 bases and J by 7 bases; unmatched bases: 12. This CDR3 spans 13 amino acids. The CDR3: CASAGQGYGEQYF. DNA for the CDR3: TGTGCCTCGGCGGGACAGGGTTATGGAGAGCAGTACTTC.

The J gene is TRBJ1-1, the V gene TRBV6-5; TRBD1 matches 10 bases. The CDR3 totals 15 residues. The germline V gene encodes CDR1 MNHEY and CDR2 SVGAGI. V shed 11 bases and J 5 bases; nucleotides not matched to a gene: 14. The CDR3 DNA reads as TGTGCCGCAACTCCCTTGGGGACAGGGGTGACTGAAGCTTTCTTT. Its protein is CAATPLGTGVTEAFF.

This clone was seen just once. V and J are TRBV7-2 and TRBJ1-2; D unclear. This CDR3 contains 11 residues. CDR1 and CDR2 (germline): SGHTA, FQGNSA. V lost 2 bases, J lost 8 bases, and 6 bases lay in between. The CDR3: CASSLTEGYTF. The CDR3 bases are TGTGCCAGCAGCTTAACCGAGGGCTACACCTTC.

This chain joins TRBV18 and TRBJ1-4; the D is unclear. CDR1 and CDR2 (germline): KGHSH, LQKENI. Trimming stripped 2 bases from V and 9 bases from J, with 13 bases between. This CDR3 has 14 residues. The chain's CDR3 is CASSPGEGPKKLFF. CDR3 coding DNA: TGTGCCAGCTCACCAGGGGAAGGTCCGAAAAAACTGTTTTTT.

The chain recombines TRBV5-1 with TRBJ1-4; 8 bases match TRBD1. This CDR3 has 15 residues. Germline trimming cut 0 bases from V and 8 bases from J; bases unmatched to any gene: 6. Germline CDR1 reads SGHRS; CDR2 reads YFSETQ. The CDR3 coding sequence is TGCGCCAGCAGCTTGGGGACAGGGTTCGACGAAAAACTGTTTTTT. Amino acid sequence: CASSLGTGFDEKLFF.

V usage is TRBV9 and J usage is TRBJ2-3; the match to TRBD1 covers 10 bases. V lost 0 bases, J lost 4 bases, and 11 bases stayed unmatched. The germline gives CDR1 SGDLS, CDR2 YYNGEE. CDR3 length equals 18 residues. Here the CDR3 reads CASSVALLPGQGADTQYF. Here the CDR3 DNA reads TGTGCCAGCAGCGTAGCACTCCTCCCCGGACAGGGGGCAGATACGCAGTATTTT.

DNA for the CDR3: TGTGCCCAAGTGAGCTCTGGGGCCAACGTCCTGACTTTC. Translation gives CAQVSSGANVLTF. V and J are TRBV30 and TRBJ2-6; D is unclear. The CDR3 is 13 residues long. CDR1 and CDR2 from the germline V gene are GTSNPN and SVGIG (reference sequence). Trimming took 8 bases from V and 0 from J, leaving 8 bases between them.

This sequence joins TRBV10-3 and TRBJ2-7, with TRBD1 matching over 10 bases. This CDR3 spans 16 amino acids. Losses at the gene ends were 3 bases for V and 5 bases for J; bases not matched to a gene: 10. Germline V gene data show CDR1 as ENHRY and CDR2 as SYGVKD. The CDR3 nucleotides are TGTGCCATCAGTGATTTTGAGGGGACAGGGGCCCACGAGCAGTACTTC. Translated, it gives CAISDFEGTGAHEQYF.

The chain couples TRBV5-5 to TRBJ2-1; a possible D gene is TRBD2 (5 bases). The CDR3 loop spans 15 amino acids. V lost 0 bases and J 5 bases, leaving 12 bases between the germline ends. Germline V gene data show CDR1 as SGHKS and CDR2 as YYEKEE (reference sequence). The CDR3 sequence: CASSLVLTINNEQFF. In nucleotides, the CDR3 is TGTGCCAGCAGCTTGGTTTTGACTATAAACAATGAGCAGTTCTTC.

This rearrangement joins TRBV7-2 to TRBJ2-1; 8 bases are a match to TRBD1. The germline gives CDR1 SGHTA, CDR2 FQGNSA. This CDR3 has 14 amino acids. V lost 1 base and J lost 8; bases outside the gene matches: 4. This CDR3 reads CASSLDQGAYEQFF. CDR3 DNA: TGTGCCAGCAGCTTAGACCAGGGGGCCTATGAGCAGTTCTTC.

This rearrangement joins TRBV28 to TRBJ1-1; 9 bases line up with TRBD1. V lost 5 bases to trimming and J lost 5 bases; unmatched junction nucleotides: 9. From germline, CDR1 is MDHEN and CDR2 SYDVKM. There are 15 residues in the CDR3. The CDR3 region is CASSLAGQGFTEAFF. The CDR3 DNA reads as TGTGCCAGCAGTCTAGCGGGACAGGGATTTACTGAAGCTTTCTTT.

The chain employs TRBV19 and TRBJ2-7, with D perhaps matching TRBD2 (5 bases). Per the germline V gene, CDR1 is LNHDA and CDR2 is SQIVND (reference sequence). V lost 4 bases and J 2 bases, leaving 9 bases between the germline ends. The CDR3 runs 13 residues. As DNA, the CDR3 is TGTGCCAGTAGTACACGGGGTACCTACGAGCAGTACTTC. Its translation: CASSTRGTYEQYF.

V gene TRBV4-1 combines with J gene TRBJ1-3, with D tentatively TRBD1 (5 bases). Germline CDR1 reads MGHRA; CDR2 reads YSYEKL. The CDR3 covers 15 residues. The germline V and J ends were trimmed by 8 bases and 0 bases, with 14 bases remaining between them. This CDR3 is CASGARVDSGNTIYF. Written as DNA, the CDR3 is TGCGCCAGCGGGGCGAGGGTCGACTCTGGAAACACCATATATTTT.

The chain joins TRBV10-3 to TRBJ2-2, with TRBD1 identical over 8 bases. Unmatched junction bases numbered 16, after V lost 6 bases and J lost 4 bases. Germline assignment: CDR1 ENHRY and CDR2 SYGVKD. The CDR3 covers 18 residues. CDR3: CAISPSRQGKVSTGELFF. Written as DNA, the CDR3 is TGTGCCATCAGCCCATCCCGACAGGGGAAGGTGAGCACCGGGGAGCTGTTTTTT.

The genes are TRBV11-2 and TRBJ1-2; no firm D call. Germline CDR1 and CDR2: SGHAT and FQNNGV. The CDR3 loop spans 11 amino acids. Trimming stripped 5 bases from V and 4 bases from J, with 5 bases between. The DNA of the CDR3 is TGTGCCAGCAGCCCGAGCTATGGCTACACCTTC. This gives the protein CASSPSYGYTF.

The rearrangement links TRBV18 to TRBJ2-3, with TRBD1 as a possible D gene (5 bases). CDR1 KGHSH and CDR2 LQKENI come from the germline V gene. The V end lost 1 base, the J end lost 0 bases, and 14 bases lay between the germline ends. The CDR3 is 17 residues long. The CDR3 sequence is CASSPLPLTDSTDTQYF. The CDR3 bases are TGTGCCAGCTCACCACTTCCCTTGACAGATAGCACAGATACGCAGTATTTT.